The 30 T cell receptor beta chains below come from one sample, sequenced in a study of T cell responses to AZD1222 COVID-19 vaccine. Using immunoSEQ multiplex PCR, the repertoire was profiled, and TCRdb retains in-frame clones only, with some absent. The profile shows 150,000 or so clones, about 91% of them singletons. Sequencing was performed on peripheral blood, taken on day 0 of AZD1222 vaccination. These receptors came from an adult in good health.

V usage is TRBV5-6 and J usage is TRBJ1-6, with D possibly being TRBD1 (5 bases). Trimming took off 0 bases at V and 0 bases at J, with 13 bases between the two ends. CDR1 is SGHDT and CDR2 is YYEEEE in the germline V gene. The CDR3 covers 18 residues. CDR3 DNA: TGTGCCAGCAGCTTGGAACAGGTGGTGGGCTCCTATAATTCACCCCTCCACTTT. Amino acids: CASSLEQVVGSYNSPLHF.

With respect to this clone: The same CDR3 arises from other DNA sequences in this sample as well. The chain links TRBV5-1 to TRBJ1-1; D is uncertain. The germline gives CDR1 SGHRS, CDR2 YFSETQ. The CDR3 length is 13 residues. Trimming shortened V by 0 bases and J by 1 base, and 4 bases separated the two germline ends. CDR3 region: CASSLGGNTEAFF. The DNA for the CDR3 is TGCGCCAGCAGCTTGGGCGGGAACACTGAAGCTTTCTTT.

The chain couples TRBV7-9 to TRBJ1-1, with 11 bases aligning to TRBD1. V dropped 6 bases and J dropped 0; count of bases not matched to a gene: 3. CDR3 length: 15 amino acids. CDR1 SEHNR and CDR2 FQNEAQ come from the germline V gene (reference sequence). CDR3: CASRRDRGLNTEAFF. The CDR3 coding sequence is TGTGCCAGCAGGAGGGACAGGGGGTTGAACACTGAAGCTTTCTTT. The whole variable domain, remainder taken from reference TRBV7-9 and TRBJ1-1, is DTGVSQNPRHKITKRGQNVTFRCDPISEHNRLYWYRQTLGQGPEFLTYFQNEAQLEKSRLLSDRFSAERPKGSFSTLEIQRTEQGDSAMYLCASRRDRGLNTEAFFGQGTRLTVV.

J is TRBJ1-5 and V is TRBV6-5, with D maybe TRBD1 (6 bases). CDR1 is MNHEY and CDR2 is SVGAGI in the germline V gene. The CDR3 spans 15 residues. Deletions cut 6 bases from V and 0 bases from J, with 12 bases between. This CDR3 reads CASSLGQYSNQPQHF. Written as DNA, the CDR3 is TGTGCCAGCAGCCTCGGACAGTATAGCAATCAGCCCCAGCATTTT.

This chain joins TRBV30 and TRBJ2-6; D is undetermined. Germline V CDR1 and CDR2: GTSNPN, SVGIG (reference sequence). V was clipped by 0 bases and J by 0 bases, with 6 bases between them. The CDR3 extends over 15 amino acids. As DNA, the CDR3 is TGTGCCTGGAGTGTACGTTTCTCTGGGGCCAACGTCCTGACTTTC. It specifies CAWSVRFSGANVLTF.

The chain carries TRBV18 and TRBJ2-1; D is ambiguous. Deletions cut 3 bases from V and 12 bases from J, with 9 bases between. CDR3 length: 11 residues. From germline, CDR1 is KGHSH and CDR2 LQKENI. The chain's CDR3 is CASSPAGAQFF. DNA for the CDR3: TGTGCCAGCTCACCGGCCGGAGCGCAGTTCTTC. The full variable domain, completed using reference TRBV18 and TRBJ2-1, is NAGVMQNPRHLVRRRGQEARLRCSPMKGHSHVYWYRQLPEEGLKFMVYLQKENIIDESGMPKERFSAEFPKEGPSILRIQQVVRGDSAAYFCASSPAGAQFFGPGTRLTVL.

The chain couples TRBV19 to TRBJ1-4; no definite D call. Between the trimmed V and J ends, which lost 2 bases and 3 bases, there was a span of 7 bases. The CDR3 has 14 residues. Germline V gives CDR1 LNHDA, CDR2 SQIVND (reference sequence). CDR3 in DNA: TGTGCCAGTAGTATAAGGAGAGCTAATGAAAAACTGTTTTTT. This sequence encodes CASSIRRANEKLFF.

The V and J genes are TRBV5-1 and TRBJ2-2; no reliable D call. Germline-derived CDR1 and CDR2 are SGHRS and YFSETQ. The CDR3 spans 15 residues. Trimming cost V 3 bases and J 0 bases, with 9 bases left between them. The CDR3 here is CASSSSAANTGELFF. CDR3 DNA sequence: TGCGCCAGCAGCTCTTCCGCAGCGAACACCGGGGAGCTGTTTTTT. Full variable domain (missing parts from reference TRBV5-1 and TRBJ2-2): KAGVTQTPRYLIKTRGQQVTLSCSPISGHRSVSWYQQTPGQGLQFLFEYFSETQRNKGNFPGRFSGRQFSNSRSEMNVSTLELGDSALYLCASSSSAANTGELFFGEGSRLTVL.

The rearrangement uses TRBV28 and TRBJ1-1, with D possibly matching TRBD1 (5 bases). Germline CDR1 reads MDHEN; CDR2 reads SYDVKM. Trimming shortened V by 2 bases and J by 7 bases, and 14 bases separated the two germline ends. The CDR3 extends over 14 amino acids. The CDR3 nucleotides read TGTGCCAGCAGTTTAACCGATTTTGGGGGTGAAGCTTTCTTT. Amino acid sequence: CASSLTDFGGEAFF.

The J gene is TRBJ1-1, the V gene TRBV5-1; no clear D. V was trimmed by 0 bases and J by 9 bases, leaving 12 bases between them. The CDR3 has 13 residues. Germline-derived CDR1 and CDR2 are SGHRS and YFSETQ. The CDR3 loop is CASSLGLGVQAFF. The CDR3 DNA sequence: TGCGCCAGCAGCTTGGGGTTAGGTGTGCAAGCTTTCTTT.

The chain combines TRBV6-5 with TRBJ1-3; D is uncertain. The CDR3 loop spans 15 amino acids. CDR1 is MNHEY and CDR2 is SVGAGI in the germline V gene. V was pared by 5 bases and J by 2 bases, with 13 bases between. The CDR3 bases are TGTGCCAGCAGTACCCCGGGCGGGGCTGGAAACACCATATATTTT. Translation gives CASSTPGGAGNTIYF.

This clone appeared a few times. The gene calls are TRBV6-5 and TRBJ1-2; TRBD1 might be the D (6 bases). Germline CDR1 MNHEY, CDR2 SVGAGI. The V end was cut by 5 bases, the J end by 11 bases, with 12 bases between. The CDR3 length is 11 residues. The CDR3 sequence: CASSRGGPYTF. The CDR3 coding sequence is TGTGCCAGCAGTAGAGGGGGGCCGTACACCTTC.

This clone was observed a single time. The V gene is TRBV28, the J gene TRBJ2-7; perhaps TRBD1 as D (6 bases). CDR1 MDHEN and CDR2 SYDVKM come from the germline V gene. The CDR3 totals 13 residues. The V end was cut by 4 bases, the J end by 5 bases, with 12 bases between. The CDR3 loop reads CASSSPWDNEQYF. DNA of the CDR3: TGTGCCAGCAGTTCTCCATGGGACAACGAGCAGTACTTC.

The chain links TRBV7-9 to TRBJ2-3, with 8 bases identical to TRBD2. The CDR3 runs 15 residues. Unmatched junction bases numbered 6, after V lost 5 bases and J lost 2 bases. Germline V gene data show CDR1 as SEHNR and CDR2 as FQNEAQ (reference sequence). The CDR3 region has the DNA TGTGCCAGCAGCCACACTAGCGGTAACACAGATACGCAGTATTTT. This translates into CASSHTSGNTDTQYF.

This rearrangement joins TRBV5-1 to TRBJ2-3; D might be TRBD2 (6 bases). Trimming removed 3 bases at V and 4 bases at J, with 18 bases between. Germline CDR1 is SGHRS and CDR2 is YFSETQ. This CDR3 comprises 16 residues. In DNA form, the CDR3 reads TGCGCCAGCAGCTACAGACTAGTAGGTCCGCCAGATACGCAGTATTTT. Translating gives CASSYRLVGPPDTQYF.

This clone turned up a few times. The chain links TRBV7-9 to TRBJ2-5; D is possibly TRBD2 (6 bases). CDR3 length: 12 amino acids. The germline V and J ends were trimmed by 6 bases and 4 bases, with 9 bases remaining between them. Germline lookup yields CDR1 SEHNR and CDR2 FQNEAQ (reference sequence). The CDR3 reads CASRYGGETQYF. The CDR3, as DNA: TGTGCCAGCAGGTACGGGGGAGAGACCCAGTACTTC.

CDR3 sequence: CASLGPKETQYF. The CDR3 nucleotides read TGTGCCAGCCTGGGACCAAAAGAGACCCAGTACTTC. This chain connects TRBV3-1 (or the pseudogene TRBV3-2) to TRBJ2-5; D may be TRBD1 or TRBD2 (5 bases each). Germline-derived CDR1 and CDR2 are LGHDT and YNNKEL (reference sequence). This CDR3 is 12 amino acids long. The ends were cut back, 8 bases at V and 3 bases at J, with 10 bases in the middle.

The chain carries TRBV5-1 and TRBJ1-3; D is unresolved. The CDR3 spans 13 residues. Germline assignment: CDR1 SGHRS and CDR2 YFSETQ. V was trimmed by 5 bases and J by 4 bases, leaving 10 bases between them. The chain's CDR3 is CASSWASGNTIYF. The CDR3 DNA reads TGCGCCAGCAGTTGGGCGTCAGGAAACACCATATATTTT.

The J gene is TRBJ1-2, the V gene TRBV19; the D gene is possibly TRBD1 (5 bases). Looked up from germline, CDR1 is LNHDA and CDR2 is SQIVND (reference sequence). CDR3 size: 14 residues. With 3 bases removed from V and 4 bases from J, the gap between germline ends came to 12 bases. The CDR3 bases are TGTGCCAGTAGTATTGGGGGAGACCTCTATGGCTACACCTTC. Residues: CASSIGGDLYGYTF.

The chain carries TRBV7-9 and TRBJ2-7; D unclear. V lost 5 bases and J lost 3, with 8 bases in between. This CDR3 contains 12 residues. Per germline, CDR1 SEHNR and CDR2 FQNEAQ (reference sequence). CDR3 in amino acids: CASSPRNYEQYF. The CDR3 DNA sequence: TGTGCCAGCAGCCCAAGAAACTACGAGCAGTACTTC.

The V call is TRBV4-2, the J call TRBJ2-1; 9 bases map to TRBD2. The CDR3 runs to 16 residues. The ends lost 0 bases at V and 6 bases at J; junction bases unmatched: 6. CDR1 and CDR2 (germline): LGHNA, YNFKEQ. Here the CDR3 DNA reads TGTGCCAGCAGCCAAGAGGCTCTAGCGGGAATCAATGAGCAGTTCTTC. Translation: CASSQEALAGINEQFF.

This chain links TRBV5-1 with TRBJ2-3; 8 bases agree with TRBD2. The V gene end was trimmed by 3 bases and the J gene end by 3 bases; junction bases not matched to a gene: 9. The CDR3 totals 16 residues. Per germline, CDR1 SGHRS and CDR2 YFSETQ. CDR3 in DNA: TGCGCCAGCAGCTCCCGACTAGCGCGGACTACAGATACGCAGTATTTT. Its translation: CASSSRLARTTDTQYF.

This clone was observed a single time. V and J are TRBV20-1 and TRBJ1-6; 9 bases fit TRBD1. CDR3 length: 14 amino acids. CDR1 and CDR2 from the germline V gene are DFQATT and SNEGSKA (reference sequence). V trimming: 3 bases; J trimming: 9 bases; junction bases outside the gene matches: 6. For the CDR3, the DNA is TGCAGTGCTAGTTTGGGACAGGGATTTTCACCCCTCCACTTT. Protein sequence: CSASLGQGFSPLHF.

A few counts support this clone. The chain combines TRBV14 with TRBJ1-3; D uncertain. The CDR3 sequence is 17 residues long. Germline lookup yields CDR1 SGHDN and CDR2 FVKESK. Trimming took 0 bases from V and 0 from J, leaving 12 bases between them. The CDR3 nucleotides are TGTGCCAGCAGCCAAGATCTCTTGGGTCTCTCTGGAAACACCATATATTTT. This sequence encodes CASSQDLLGLSGNTIYF.

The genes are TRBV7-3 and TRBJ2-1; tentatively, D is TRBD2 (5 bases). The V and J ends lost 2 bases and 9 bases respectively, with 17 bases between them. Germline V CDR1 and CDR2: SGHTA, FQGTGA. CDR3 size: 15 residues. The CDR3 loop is CASSLLGTAVAEQFF. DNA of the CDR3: TGTGCCAGCAGCTTATTGGGTACAGCGGTGGCTGAGCAGTTCTTC.

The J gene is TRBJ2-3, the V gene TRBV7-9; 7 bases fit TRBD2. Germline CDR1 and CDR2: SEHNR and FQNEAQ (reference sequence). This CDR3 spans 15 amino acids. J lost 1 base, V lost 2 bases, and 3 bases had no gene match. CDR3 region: CASSLRGGGTDTQYF. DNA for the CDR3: TGTGCCAGCAGCTTACGCGGGGGAGGCACAGATACGCAGTATTTT.

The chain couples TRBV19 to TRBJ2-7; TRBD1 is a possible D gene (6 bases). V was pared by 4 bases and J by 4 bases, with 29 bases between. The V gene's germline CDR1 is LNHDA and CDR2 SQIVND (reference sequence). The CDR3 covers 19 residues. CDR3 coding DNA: TGTGCCAGTAGTAACGGACAGAGAAGAGGAGAGGGGGTTAGTTACGAGCAGTACTTC. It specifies CASSNGQRRGEGVSYEQYF.

DNA of the CDR3: TGTGCCAGCAGCTTAGGAGTGGGCAGGAACTATGGCTACACCTTC. Amino acid sequence: CASSLGVGRNYGYTF. This sequence joins TRBV7-2 and TRBJ1-2; no firm D call. V lost 1 base and J 2 bases, leaving 11 bases between the germline ends. Germline assignment: CDR1 SGHTA and CDR2 FQGNSA. The CDR3 covers 15 residues.

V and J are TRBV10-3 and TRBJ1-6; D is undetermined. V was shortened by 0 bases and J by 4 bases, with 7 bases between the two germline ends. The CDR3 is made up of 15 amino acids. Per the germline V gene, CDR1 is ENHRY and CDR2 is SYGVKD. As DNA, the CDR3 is TGTGCCATCAGTGAGTCGGGCGGTTATAATTCACCCCTCCACTTT. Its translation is CAISESGGYNSPLHF.

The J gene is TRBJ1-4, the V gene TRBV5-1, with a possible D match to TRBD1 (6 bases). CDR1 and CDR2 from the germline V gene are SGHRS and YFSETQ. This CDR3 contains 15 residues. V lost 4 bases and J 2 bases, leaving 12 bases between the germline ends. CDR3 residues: CASSQTGTTNEKLFF. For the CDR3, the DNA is TGCGCCAGCAGCCAAACAGGGACGACTAATGAAAAACTGTTTTTT.